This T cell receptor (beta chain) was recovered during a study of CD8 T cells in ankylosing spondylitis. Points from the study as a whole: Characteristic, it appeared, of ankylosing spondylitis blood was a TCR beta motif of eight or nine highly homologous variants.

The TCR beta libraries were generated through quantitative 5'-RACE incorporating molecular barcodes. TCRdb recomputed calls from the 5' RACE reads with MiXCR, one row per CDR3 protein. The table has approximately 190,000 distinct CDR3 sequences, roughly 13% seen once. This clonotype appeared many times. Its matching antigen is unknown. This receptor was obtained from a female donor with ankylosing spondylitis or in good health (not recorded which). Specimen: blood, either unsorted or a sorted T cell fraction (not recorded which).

Here the CDR3 DNA reads TGCAGCGTTGTATTTCGGACTAGCGGGAGTCTAGCCGGGGAGCTGTTTTTT. Its protein product is CSVVFRTSGSLAGELFF. The chain carries TRBV29-1 and TRBJ2-2; 13 nucleotides align to TRBD2. Looked up from germline, CDR1 is SQVTM and CDR2 is ANQGSEA. Trimming took 4 bases from V and 6 from J; bases not matched to a gene: 11. The CDR3 has 17 amino acids.